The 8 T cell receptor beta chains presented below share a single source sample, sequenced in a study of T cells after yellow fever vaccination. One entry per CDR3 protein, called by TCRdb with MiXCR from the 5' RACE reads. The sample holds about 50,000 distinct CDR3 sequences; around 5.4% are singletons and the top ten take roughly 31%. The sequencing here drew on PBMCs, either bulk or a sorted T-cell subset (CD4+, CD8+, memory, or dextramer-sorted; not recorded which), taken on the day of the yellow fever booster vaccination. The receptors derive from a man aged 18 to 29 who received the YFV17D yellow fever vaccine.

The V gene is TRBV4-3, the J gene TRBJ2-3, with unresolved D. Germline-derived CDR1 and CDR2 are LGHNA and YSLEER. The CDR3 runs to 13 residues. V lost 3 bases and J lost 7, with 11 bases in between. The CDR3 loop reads CASSQGKDYTQYF. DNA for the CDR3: TGCGCCAGCAGCCAGGGGAAGGATTATACGCAGTATTTT.

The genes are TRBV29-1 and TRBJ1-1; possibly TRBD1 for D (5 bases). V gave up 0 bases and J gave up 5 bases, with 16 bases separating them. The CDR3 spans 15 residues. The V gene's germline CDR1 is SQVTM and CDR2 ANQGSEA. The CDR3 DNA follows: TGCAGCGTTGAAGATGTGGAGGGGCTGGGGACTGAAGCTTTCTTT. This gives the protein CSVEDVEGLGTEAFF.

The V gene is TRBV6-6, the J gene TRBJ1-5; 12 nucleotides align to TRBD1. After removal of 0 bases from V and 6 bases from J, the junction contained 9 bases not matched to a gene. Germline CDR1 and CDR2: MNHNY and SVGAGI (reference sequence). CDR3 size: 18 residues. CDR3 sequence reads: CASSYSPGTGGSSQPQHF. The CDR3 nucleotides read TGTGCCAGCAGTTACTCCCCCGGGACAGGGGGCTCTAGTCAGCCCCAGCATTTT.

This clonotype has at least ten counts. The CDR3 sequence is CASKPRQRLTGQFF. The CDR3 DNA reads as TGTGCCAGCAAACCCCGACAGCGCCTCACCGGGCAGTTCTTC. This chain joins TRBV6-5 and TRBJ2-1, with a weak D call TRBD1 (5 bases). Trimming left V 7 bases short and J 12 bases short, with 22 bases between. Germline-derived CDR1 and CDR2 are MNHEY and SVGAGI. The length of the CDR3 is 14 residues.

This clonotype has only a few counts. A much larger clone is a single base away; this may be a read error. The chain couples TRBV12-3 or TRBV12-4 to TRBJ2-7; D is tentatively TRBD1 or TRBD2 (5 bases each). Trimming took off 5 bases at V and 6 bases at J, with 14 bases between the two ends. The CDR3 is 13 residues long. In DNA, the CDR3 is TGTGCCAGCAGTCGGGACGGATGGAGCGAGCAGTACGTC. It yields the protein CASSRDGWSEQYV.

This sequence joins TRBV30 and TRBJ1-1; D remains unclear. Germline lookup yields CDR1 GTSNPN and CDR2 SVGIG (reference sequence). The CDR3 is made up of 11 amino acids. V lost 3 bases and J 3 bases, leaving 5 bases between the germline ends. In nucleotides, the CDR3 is TGTGCCTGGAGGTTGGACACTGAAGCTTTCTTT. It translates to CAWRLDTEAFF.

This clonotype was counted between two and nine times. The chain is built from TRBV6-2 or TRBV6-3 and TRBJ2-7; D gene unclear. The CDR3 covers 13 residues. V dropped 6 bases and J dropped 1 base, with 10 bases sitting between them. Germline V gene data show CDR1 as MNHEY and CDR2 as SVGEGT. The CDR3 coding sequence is TGTGCCAGCAGCCCGGACGGTTCCTACGAGCAGTACGTC. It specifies CASSPDGSYEQYV.

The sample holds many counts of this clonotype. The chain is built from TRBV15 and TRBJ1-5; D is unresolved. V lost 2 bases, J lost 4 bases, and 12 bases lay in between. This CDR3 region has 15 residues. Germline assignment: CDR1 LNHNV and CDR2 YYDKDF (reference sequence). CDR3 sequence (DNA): TGTGCCACCAGCAGACCGGGGAGGGAGAATCAGCCCCAGCATTTT. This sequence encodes CATSRPGRENQPQHF.